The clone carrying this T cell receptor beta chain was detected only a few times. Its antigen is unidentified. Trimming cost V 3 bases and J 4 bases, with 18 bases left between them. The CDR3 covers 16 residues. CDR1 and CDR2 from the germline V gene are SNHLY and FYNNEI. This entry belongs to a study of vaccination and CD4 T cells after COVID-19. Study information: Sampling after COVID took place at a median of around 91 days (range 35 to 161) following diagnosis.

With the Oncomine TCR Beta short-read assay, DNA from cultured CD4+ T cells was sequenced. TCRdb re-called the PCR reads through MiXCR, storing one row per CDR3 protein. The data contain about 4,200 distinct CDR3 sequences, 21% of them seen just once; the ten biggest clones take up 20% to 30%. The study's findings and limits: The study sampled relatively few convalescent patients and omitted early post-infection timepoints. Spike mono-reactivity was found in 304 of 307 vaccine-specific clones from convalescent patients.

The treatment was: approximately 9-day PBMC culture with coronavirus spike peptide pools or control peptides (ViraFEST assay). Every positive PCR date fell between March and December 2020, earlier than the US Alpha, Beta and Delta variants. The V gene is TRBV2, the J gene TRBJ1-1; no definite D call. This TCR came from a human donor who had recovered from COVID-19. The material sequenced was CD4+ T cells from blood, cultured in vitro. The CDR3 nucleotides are TGTGCCAGCAGTGAGAGTCGGGTGTGGGTGGGCACTGAAGCTTTCTTT. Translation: CASSESRVWVGTEAFF.